A single sample is the source of the 23 T cell receptor beta chains below, sequenced in a study of blood T cell repertoires in COVID-19 (dated by TCRdb to about 2020). The method was the immunoSEQ multiplex PCR assay. In its TCRdb copy, this immuneACCESS table keeps in-frame sequences only and misses some clones. Where compared with another copy, unresolved V genes explain less than half of these, and the others have no known cause. In all, the sample holds about 170,000 clones, and 70% to 90% of those were seen once. Together, the top ten hold roughly 8.1% of the sample. The sample taken for sequencing was peripheral blood. These receptors all stem from a woman of 80 years or more with COVID-19, enrolled during active disease.

This clone occurred once. The genes are TRBV6-5 and TRBJ1-1; tentative D call: TRBD1 (6 bases). The germline CDR1 and CDR2 sequences are MNHEY and SVGAGI. V lost 7 bases to trimming and J lost 5 bases, with 20 bases between them. CDR3 length: 15 amino acids. The DNA for the CDR3 is TGTGCCAGCATCAGGTGGGGGGGCGATAAAACTGAAGCTTTCTTT. Amino acids: CASIRWGGDKTEAFF.

The chain carries TRBV3-1 (or the pseudogene TRBV3-2) and TRBJ1-6; a weak D match, TRBD1 (5 bases). CDR3 length: 15 amino acids. Looked up from germline, CDR1 is LGHDT and CDR2 is YNNKEL (reference sequence). V dropped 3 bases and J dropped 7 bases, with 13 bases sitting between them. The CDR3 here is CASSQGGKGNSPLHF. The CDR3 DNA reads as TGTGCCAGCAGCCAGGGGGGGAAGGGGAATTCACCCCTCCACTTT.

This clone was detected only a few times. The genes are TRBV7-2 and TRBJ1-5; maybe TRBD1 (6 bases). The CDR3 runs 13 residues. Germline V gives CDR1 SGHTA, CDR2 FQGNSA. Trimming removed 5 bases at V and 6 bases at J, with 11 bases between. CDR3 nucleotide sequence: TGTGCCAGCAGCACCCAGGGGAGTCAGCCCCAGCATTTT. Translating it yields CASSTQGSQPQHF.

The rearrangement uses TRBV11-2 and TRBJ2-7, with D perhaps TRBD2 (6 bases). CDR1 is SGHAT and CDR2 is FQNNGV in the germline V gene. CDR3 length: 13 residues. V was pared by 1 base and J by 6 bases, with 10 bases between. The CDR3 nucleotides are TGTGCCAGCAGCTTAGTTTGGGGAGGCGAGCAGTACTTC. This codes for CASSLVWGGEQYF.

There are a few counts of this clone. The chain uses TRBV5-1 and TRBJ2-7; D is perhaps TRBD1 (6 bases). Germline V gene data show CDR1 as SGHRS and CDR2 as YFSETQ. CDR3 length: 13 amino acids. V was cut by 5 bases and J by 4 bases, with 13 bases left in between. Written as DNA, the CDR3 is TGCGCCAGCAGGAGGACAGCCTCATACGAGCAGTACTTC. It yields the protein CASRRTASYEQYF. Filled out from reference TRBV5-1 and TRBJ2-7, the complete variable domain reads KAGVTQTPRYLIKTRGQQVTLSCSPISGHRSVSWYQQTPGQGLQFLFEYFSETQRNKGNFPGRFSGRQFSNSRSEMNVSTLELGDSALYLCASRRTASYEQYFGPGTRLTVT.

DNA for the CDR3: TGTGCCAGCAGTGATGGACTAGCGGACATTCAGTACTTC. Translated, it gives CASSDGLADIQYF. This chain links TRBV25-1 with TRBJ2-4; 10 bases align to TRBD2. The junction had 1 base not matched to a gene; V was cut back by 3 bases and J by 8 bases. The CDR3 consists of 13 residues. Germline CDR1 and CDR2: MGHDK and SYGVNS.

The chain links TRBV9 to TRBJ1-3; 9 bases align to TRBD1. The CDR3 extends over 18 amino acids. The V and J ends lost 1 base and 3 bases, in that order; junction bases with no gene match: 11. The V gene's germline CDR1 is SGDLS and CDR2 YYNGEE. The CDR3 region has the DNA TGTGCCAGCAGCGTAATGGGGGTGGACAGGGGCCATGGAAACACCATATATTTT. This codes for CASSVMGVDRGHGNTIYF.

The V call is TRBV28, the J call TRBJ1-1; a weak D match, TRBD1 (5 bases). V shed 3 bases and J shed 7 bases, with 12 bases lying between them. CDR3 size: 13 residues. Germline CDR1 MDHEN, CDR2 SYDVKM. The CDR3 DNA reads TGTGCCAGCAGTTTCTCCAGGGCTATTGAAGCTTTCTTT. Amino acid sequence: CASSFSRAIEAFF.

Turning to this clone: The same CDR3 is also encoded by other DNA sequences in this sample. The chain links TRBV3-1 (or the pseudogene TRBV3-2) to TRBJ2-1; 14 positions agree with TRBD2. From germline, CDR1 is LGHDT and CDR2 YNNKEL (reference sequence). This CDR3 region has 16 residues. The J segment lost 6 bases and the V segment lost 3 bases, leaving 4 bases of the junction unmatched. CDR3 nucleotides: TGTGCCAGCAGCCAGCCGGGGACTAGCGGGAGCAATGAGCAGTTCTTC. Its protein product is CASSQPGTSGSNEQFF.

J is TRBJ1-1 and V is TRBV5-1; possible D gene TRBD1, 5 bases. This CDR3 is 15 amino acids long. Germline V gene data show CDR1 as SGHRS and CDR2 as YFSETQ. V was trimmed by 0 bases and J by 1 base, leaving 10 bases between them. The CDR3 DNA reads TGCGCCAGCAGCTTGGCCCCAGGACAGAACACTGAAGCTTTCTTT. Protein product: CASSLAPGQNTEAFF.

The chain employs TRBV28 and TRBJ1-2; no reliable D call. The CDR3 runs to 15 residues. Germline CDR1 MDHEN, CDR2 SYDVKM. Trimming left V 6 bases short and J 3 bases short, with 17 bases between. Here the CDR3 reads CASSLTNTAYYGYTF. CDR3 DNA: TGTGCCAGCAGCCTTACTAATACGGCTTACTATGGCTACACCTTC.

V gene TRBV6-4 combines with J gene TRBJ1-5; 9 bases line up with TRBD1. Trimming removed 4 bases from V and 0 bases from J; junction bases left unmatched: 16. The CDR3 totals 20 residues. Germline CDR1 is MRHNA and CDR2 is SNTAGT. CDR3 DNA: TGTGCCAGCAGTGTCCCGCGACAGGGGGTTTCAACGGGTAGCAATCAGCCCCAGCATTTT. Translated: CASSVPRQGVSTGSNQPQHF.

The V gene is TRBV18, the J gene TRBJ1-2; the D gene is possibly TRBD1 (6 bases). The CDR3 spans 18 residues. With 3 bases removed from V and 4 bases from J, the gap between germline ends came to 24 bases. Germline V gene sequence: CDR1 KGHSH, CDR2 LQKENI. This CDR3 reads CASSPFVQGIGSGYGYTF. In DNA form, the CDR3 reads TGTGCCAGCTCACCCTTTGTGCAGGGGATCGGGTCTGGCTATGGCTACACCTTC.

The chain is built from TRBV6-5 and TRBJ1-1; the D gene is possibly TRBD1 (5 bases). The germline CDR1 and CDR2 sequences are MNHEY and SVGAGI. Trimming stripped 9 bases from V and 8 bases from J, with 16 bases between. The CDR3 is 12 amino acids. CDR3 residues: CASSGGGREAFF. CDR3 nucleotides: TGTGCCAGTTCGGGGGGAGGGAGAGAAGCTTTCTTT.

The rearrangement uses TRBV2 and TRBJ2-7; D not certain. Trimming took off 1 base at V and 1 base at J, with 11 bases between the two ends. The CDR3 length is 15 residues. From germline, CDR1 is SNHLY and CDR2 FYNNEI. Here the CDR3 reads CASSEGVLTSYEQYF. The CDR3 nucleotides read TGTGCCAGCAGTGAAGGCGTGCTCACGTCCTACGAGCAGTACTTC.

In this sample, this clone turned up a few times. CDR3 DNA: TGTGCCAGTTCTGAGCAGGTGAACACTGAAGCTTTCTTT. Translated, it gives CASSEQVNTEAFF. The genes are TRBV19 and TRBJ1-1; D not certain. The germline V gene encodes CDR1 LNHDA and CDR2 SQIVND (reference sequence). The V end lost 8 bases, the J end lost 0 bases, and 10 bases lay between the germline ends. The CDR3 loop spans 13 amino acids.

This chain joins TRBV5-1 and TRBJ2-7; TRBD1 matches 7 bases. Trimming at V came to 0 bases and at J to 4 bases, leaving 7 bases not matched to a gene. Germline V CDR1 and CDR2: SGHRS, YFSETQ. This CDR3 has 15 amino acids. CDR3 loop: CASSLAAGRGYEQYF. The CDR3, as DNA: TGCGCCAGCAGCTTGGCGGCAGGCAGGGGGTACGAGCAGTACTTC. Full variable domain (remainder filled in from reference TRBV5-1 and TRBJ2-7): KAGVTQTPRYLIKTRGQQVTLSCSPISGHRSVSWYQQTPGQGLQFLFEYFSETQRNKGNFPGRFSGRQFSNSRSEMNVSTLELGDSALYLCASSLAAGRGYEQYFGPGTRLTVT.

CDR3 sequence reads: CASRGQGNIETQYF. CDR3 in DNA: TGCGCCAGCCGCGGACAGGGTAATATAGAGACCCAGTACTTC. This rearrangement joins TRBV5-1 to TRBJ2-5; TRBD1 agrees at 8 bases. There are 14 residues in the CDR3. Germline V gene sequence: CDR1 SGHRS, CDR2 YFSETQ. J gave up 4 bases and V 7 bases, and 9 bases lay outside the gene matches.

The rearrangement uses TRBV19 and TRBJ1-6; 7 positions match TRBD1. The ends lost 7 bases at V and 2 bases at J; junction bases unmatched: 8. Germline V gene sequence: CDR1 LNHDA, CDR2 SQIVND (reference sequence). This CDR3 comprises 16 residues. CDR3 sequence: CASTTRQGTYNSPLHF. Here the CDR3 DNA reads TGTGCCAGTACCACCAGACAGGGAACCTATAATTCACCCCTCCACTTT.

V usage is TRBV29-1 and J usage is TRBJ2-3; 7 bases are a match to TRBD1. V lost 7 bases to trimming and J lost 0 bases; unmatched junction nucleotides: 7. From germline, CDR1 is SQVTM and CDR2 ANQGSEA. This CDR3 has 14 amino acids. CDR3 in amino acids: CSARQGTSTDTQYF. CDR3 nucleotides: TGCAGCGCGCGACAGGGAACTAGCACAGATACGCAGTATTTT.

V gene TRBV2 combines with J gene TRBJ2-7; 8 nucleotides agree with TRBD2. Per the germline V gene, CDR1 is SNHLY and CDR2 is FYNNEI. The J segment lost 2 bases and the V segment lost 8 bases, leaving 17 bases of the junction unmatched. The CDR3 loop spans 17 amino acids. The CDR3 coding sequence is TGTGCCAGCCGTAGCCGGGGAAACGGGGGGGTCACCTACGAGCAGTACTTC. This gives the protein CASRSRGNGGVTYEQYF.

The V and J genes are TRBV4-1 and TRBJ1-5; D might be TRBD1 (5 bases). The CDR3 contains 14 residues. Looked up from germline, CDR1 is MGHRA and CDR2 is YSYEKL. V was cut by 1 base and J by 5 bases, with 9 bases left in between. The DNA of the CDR3 is TGCGCCAGCAGCCAAGGGGAGGGGTATCAGCCCCAGCATTTT. The encoded protein is CASSQGEGYQPQHF.

The chain carries TRBV3-1 (or the pseudogene TRBV3-2) and TRBJ1-1, with a weak D call TRBD1 (5 bases). Trimming removed 4 bases from V and 0 bases from J, with 15 bases in between. Germline V gene data show CDR1 as LGHDT and CDR2 as YNNKEL (reference sequence). There are 16 residues in the CDR3. This chain's CDR3 is CASSLRGVLMNTEAFF. CDR3 DNA: TGTGCCAGCAGCCTACGGGGGGTACTCATGAACACTGAAGCTTTCTTT.